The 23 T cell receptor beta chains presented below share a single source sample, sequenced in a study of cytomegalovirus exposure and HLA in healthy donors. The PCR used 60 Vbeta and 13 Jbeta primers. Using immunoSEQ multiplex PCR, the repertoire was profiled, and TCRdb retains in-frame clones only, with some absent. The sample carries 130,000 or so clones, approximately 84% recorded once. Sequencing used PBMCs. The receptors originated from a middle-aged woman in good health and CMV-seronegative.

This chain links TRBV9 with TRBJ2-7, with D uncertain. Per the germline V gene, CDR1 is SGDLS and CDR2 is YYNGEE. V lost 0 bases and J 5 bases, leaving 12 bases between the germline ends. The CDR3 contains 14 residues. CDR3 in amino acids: CASSVVGGSNEQYF. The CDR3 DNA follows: TGTGCCAGCAGCGTAGTCGGCGGTAGTAACGAGCAGTACTTC.

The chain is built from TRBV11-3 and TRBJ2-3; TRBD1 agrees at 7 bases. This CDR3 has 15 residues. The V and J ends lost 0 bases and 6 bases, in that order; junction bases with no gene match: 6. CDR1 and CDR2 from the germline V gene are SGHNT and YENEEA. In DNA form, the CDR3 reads TGTGCCAGCAGCTTAGAGGGACAGCAGTCCGATACGCAGTATTTT. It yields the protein CASSLEGQQSDTQYF.

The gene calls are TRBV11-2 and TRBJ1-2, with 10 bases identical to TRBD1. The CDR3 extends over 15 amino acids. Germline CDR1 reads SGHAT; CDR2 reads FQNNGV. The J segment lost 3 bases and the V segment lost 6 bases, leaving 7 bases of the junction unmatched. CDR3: CASRLGQGRYYGYTF. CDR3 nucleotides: TGTGCCAGCAGATTGGGACAGGGGAGGTACTATGGCTACACCTTC.

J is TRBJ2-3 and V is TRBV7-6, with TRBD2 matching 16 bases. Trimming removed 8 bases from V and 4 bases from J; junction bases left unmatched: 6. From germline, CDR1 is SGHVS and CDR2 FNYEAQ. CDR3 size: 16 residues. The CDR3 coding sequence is TGTGCCAGCGGGACTAGCGGGAGGGCCGGAGCAGATACGCAGTATTTT. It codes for CASGTSGRAGADTQYF.

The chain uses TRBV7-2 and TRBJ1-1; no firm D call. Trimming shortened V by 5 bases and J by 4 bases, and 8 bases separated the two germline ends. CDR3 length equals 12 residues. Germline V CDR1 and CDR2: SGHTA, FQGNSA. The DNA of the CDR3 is TGTGCCAGCAGCCCAAGGAGCACTGAAGCTTTCTTT. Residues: CASSPRSTEAFF.

The CDR3 protein is CASSQAAGGSGNTIYF. DNA of the CDR3: TGCGCCAGCAGCCAGGCGGCAGGGGGCTCCGGAAACACCATATATTTT. The chain uses TRBV4-3 and TRBJ1-3, with TRBD1 matching 8 bases. The CDR3 loop spans 16 amino acids. Germline V gene data show CDR1 as LGHNA and CDR2 as YSLEER. With 3 bases clipped from V and 4 bases from J, the junction kept 8 bases outside the gene matches.

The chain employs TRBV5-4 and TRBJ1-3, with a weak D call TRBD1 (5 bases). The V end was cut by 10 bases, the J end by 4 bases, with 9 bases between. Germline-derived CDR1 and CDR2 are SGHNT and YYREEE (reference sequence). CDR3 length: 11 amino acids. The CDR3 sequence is CAFHRGNTIYF. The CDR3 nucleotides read TGTGCCTTTCACAGGGGAAACACCATATATTTT.

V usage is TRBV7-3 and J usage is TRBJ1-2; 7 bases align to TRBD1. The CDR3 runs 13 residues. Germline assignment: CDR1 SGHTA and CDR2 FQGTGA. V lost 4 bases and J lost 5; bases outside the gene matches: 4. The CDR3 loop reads CASSSGTDYGYTF. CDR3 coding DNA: TGTGCCAGCAGCTCCGGGACAGATTATGGCTACACCTTC. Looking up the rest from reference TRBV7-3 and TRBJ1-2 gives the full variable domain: GAGVSQTPSNKVTEKGKYVELRCDPISGHTALYWYRQSLGQGPEFLIYFQGTGAADDSGLPNDRFFAVRPEGSVSTLKIQRTERGDSAVYLCASSSGTDYGYTFGSGTRLTVV.

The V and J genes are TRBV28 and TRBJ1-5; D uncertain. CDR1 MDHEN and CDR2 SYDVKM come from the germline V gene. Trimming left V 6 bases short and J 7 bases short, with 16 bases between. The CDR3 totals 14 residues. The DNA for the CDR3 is TGTGCCAGCAGAGCGGGGAGGGTTCCCCAGCCCCAGCATTTT. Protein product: CASRAGRVPQPQHF.

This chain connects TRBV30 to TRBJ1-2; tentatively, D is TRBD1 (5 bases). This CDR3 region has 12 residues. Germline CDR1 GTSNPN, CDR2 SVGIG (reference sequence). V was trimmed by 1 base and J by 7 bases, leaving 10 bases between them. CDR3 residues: CAWSDGGGGYTF. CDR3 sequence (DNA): TGTGCCTGGAGTGACGGGGGGGGTGGCTACACCTTC.

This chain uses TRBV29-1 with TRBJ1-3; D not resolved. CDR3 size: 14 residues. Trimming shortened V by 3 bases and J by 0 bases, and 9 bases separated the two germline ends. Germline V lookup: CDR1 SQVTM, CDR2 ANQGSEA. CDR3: CSVDRRLSGNTIYF. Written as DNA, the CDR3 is TGCAGCGTTGATCGGAGGCTCTCTGGAAACACCATATATTTT. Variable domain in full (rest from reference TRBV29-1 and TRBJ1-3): SAVISQKPSRDICQRGTSLTIQCQVDSQVTMMFWYRQQPGQSLTLIATANQGSEATYESGFVIDKFPISRPNLTFSTLTVSNMSPEDSSIYLCSVDRRLSGNTIYFGEGSWLTVV.

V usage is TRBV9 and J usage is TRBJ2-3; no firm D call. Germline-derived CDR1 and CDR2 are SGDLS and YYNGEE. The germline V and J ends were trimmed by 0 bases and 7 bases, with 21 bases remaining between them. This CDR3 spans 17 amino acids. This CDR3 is CASSVATSRAPVYTQYF. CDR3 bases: TGTGCCAGCAGCGTAGCTACGTCTAGAGCTCCCGTCTATACGCAGTATTTT.

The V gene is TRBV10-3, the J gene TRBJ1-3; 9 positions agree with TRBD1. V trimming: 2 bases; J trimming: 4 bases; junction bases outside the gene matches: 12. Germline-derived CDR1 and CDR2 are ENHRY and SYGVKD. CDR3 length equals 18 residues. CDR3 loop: CAISENPPGQGTGNTIYF. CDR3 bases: TGTGCCATCAGTGAGAACCCGCCGGGACAGGGTACGGGAAACACCATATATTTT.

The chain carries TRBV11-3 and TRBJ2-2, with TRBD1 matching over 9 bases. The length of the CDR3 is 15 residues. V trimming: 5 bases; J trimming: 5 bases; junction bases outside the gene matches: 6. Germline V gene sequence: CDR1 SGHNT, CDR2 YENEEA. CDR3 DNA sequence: TGTGCCAGCAGCCCTGGGGACAGGGATACCGGGGAGCTGTTTTTT. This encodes CASSPGDRDTGELFF.

The DNA for the CDR3 is TGTGCCAGCAGTTATAGCGGGGACTACGAGCAGTACTTC. The encoded protein is CASSYSGDYEQYF. The chain employs TRBV7-2 and TRBJ2-7; 8 nucleotides align to TRBD2. The CDR3 length is 13 residues. The ends lost 6 bases at V and 3 bases at J; junction bases unmatched: 4. CDR1 is SGHTA, CDR2 FQGNSA, per germline.

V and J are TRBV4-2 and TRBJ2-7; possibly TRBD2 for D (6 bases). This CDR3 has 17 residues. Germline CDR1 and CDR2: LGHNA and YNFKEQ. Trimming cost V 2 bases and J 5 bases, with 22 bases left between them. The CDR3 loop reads CASSQTSQEGPRNEQYF. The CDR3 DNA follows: TGTGCCAGCAGCCAAACTTCCCAGGAGGGCCCTCGGAACGAGCAGTACTTC.

CDR3 DNA: TGTGCCAGCAGTTTACCTGCCCACCCGCTAGCGGTCACCTACAATGAGCAGTTCTTC. It translates to CASSLPAHPLAVTYNEQFF. This sequence joins TRBV27 and TRBJ2-1; 7 nucleotides align to TRBD2. The length of the CDR3 is 19 residues. Germline CDR1 reads MNHEY; CDR2 reads SMNVEV (reference sequence). J was trimmed by 2 bases and V by 2 bases; bases with no gene match: 15.

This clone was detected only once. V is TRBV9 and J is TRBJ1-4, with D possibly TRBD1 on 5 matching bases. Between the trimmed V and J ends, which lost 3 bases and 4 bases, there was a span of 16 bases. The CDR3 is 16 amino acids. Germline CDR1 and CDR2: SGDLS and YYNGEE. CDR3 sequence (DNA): TGTGCCAGCAGCGCCCTCCGGGGGGGGGTTAATGAAAAACTGTTTTTT. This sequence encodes CASSALRGGVNEKLFF.

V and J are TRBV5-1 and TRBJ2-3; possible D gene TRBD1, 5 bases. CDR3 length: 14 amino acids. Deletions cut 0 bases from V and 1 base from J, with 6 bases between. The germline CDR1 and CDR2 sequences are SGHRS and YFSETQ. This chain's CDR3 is CASSLDRRTDTQYF. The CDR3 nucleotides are TGCGCCAGCAGCTTGGACAGGCGCACAGATACGCAGTATTTT.

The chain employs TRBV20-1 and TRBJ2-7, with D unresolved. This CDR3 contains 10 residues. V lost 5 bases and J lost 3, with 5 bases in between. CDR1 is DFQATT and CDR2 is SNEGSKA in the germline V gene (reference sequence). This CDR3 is CSAFYYEQYF. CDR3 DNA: TGCAGTGCTTTTTACTACGAGCAGTACTTC.

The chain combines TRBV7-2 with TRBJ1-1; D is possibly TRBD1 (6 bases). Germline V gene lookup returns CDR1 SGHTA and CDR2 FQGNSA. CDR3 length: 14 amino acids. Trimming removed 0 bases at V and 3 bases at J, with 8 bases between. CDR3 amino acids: CASSLAHRDTEAFF. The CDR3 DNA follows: TGTGCCAGCAGCTTAGCTCACAGGGACACTGAAGCTTTCTTT.

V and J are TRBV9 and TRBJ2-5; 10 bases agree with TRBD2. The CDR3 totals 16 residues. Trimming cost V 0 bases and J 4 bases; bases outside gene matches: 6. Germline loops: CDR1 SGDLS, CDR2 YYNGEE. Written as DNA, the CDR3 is TGTGCCAGCAGCGTAGGGACTAGCGGCCCGGTAGAGACCCAGTACTTC. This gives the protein CASSVGTSGPVETQYF.

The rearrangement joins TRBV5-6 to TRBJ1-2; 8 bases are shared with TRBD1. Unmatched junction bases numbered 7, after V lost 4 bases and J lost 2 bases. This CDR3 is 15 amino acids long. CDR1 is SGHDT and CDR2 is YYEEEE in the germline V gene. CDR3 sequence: CASSKLDRDNYGYTF. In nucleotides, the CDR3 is TGTGCCAGCAGCAAACTGGACAGGGACAACTATGGCTACACCTTC. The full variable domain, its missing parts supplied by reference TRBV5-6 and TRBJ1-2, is DAGVTQSPTHLIKTRGQQVTLRCSPKSGHDTVSWYQQALGQGPQFIFQYYEEEERQRGNFPDRFSGHQFPNYSSELNVNALLLGDSALYLCASSKLDRDNYGYTFGSGTRLTVV.